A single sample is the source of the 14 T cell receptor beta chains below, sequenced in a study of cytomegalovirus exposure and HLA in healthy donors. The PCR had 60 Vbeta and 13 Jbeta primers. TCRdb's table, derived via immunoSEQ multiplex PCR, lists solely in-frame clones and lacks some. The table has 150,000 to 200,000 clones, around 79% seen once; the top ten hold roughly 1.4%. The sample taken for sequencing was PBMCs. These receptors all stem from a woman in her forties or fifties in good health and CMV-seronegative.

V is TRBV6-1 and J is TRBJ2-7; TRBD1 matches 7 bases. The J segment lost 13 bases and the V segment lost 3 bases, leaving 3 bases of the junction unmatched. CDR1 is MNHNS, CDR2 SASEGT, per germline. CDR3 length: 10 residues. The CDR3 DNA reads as TGTGCCAGCAGTGACCGGGACAGATACTTC. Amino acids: CASSDRDRYF.

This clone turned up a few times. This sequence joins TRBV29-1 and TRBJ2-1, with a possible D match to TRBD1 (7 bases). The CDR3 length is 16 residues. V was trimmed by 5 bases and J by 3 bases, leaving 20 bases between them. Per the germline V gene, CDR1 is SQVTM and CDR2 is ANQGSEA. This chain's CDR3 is CSVFTYRGGNYNEQFF. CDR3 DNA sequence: TGCAGCGTTTTCACCTACAGGGGCGGGAACTACAATGAGCAGTTCTTC.

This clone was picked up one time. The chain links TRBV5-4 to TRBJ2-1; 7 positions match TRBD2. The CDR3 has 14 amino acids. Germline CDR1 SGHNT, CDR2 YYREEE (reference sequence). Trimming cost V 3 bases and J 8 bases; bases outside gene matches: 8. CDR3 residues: CASSSGRGRDEQFF. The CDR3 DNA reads TGTGCCAGCAGCTCGGGGAGGGGAAGGGATGAGCAGTTCTTC.

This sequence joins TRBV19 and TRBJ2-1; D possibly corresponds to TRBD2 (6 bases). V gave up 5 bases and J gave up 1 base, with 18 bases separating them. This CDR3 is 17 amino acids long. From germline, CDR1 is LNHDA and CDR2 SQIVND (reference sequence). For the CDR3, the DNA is TGTGCCAGTAGTTTCCGCGGGGTAGGGAGTTCCTACAATGAGCAGTTCTTC. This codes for CASSFRGVGSSYNEQFF.

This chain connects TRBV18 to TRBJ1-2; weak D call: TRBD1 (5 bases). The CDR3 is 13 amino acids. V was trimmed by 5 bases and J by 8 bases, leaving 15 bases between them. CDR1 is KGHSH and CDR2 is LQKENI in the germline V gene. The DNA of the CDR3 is TGTGCCAGCTCATCCCAGGGATCGAGGGGCTACACCTTC. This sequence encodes CASSSQGSRGYTF.

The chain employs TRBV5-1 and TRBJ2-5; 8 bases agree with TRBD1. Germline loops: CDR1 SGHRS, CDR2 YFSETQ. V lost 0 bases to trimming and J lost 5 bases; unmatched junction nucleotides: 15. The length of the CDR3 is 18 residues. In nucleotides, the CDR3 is TGCGCCAGCAGCTTGGGTCCGTCAGGGGGCGGGGTCTTGGAGACCCAGTACTTC. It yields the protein CASSLGPSGGGVLETQYF.

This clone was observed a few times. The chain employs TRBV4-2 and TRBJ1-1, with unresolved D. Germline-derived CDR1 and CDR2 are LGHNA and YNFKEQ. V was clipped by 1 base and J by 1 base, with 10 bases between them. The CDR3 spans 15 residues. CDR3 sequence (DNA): TGTGCCAGCAGCCAAGTTGCGGGAGGGAACACTGAAGCTTTCTTT. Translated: CASSQVAGGNTEAFF.

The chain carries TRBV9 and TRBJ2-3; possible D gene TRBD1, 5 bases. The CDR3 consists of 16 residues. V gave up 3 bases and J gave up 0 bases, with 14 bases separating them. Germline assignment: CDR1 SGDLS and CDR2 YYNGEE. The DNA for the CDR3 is TGTGCCAGCAGCGGCGGACAAGGATTTAGCACAGATACGCAGTATTTT. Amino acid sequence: CASSGGQGFSTDTQYF. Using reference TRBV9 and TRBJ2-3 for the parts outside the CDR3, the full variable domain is DSGVTQTPKHLITATGQRVTLRCSPRSGDLSVYWYQQSLDQGLQFLIQYYNGEERAKGNILERFSAQQFPDLHSELNLSSLELGDSALYFCASSGGQGFSTDTQYFGPGTRLTVL.

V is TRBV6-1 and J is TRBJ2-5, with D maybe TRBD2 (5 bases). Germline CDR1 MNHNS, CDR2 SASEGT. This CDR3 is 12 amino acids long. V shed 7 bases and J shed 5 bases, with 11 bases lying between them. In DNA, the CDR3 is TGTGCCAGCAAGCGGATTCGGGAGACCCAGTACTTC. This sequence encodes CASKRIRETQYF.

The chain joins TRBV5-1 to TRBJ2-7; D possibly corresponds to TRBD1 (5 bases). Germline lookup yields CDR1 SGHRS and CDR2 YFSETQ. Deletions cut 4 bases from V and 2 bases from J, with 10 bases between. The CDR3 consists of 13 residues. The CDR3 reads CASSLAGTYEQYF. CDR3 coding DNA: TGCGCCAGCAGCCTGGCAGGGACCTACGAGCAGTACTTC.

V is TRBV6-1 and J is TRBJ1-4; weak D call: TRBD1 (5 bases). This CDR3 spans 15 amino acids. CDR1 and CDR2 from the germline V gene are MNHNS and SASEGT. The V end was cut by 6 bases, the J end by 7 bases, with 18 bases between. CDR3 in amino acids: CASSPMGGGSEKLFF. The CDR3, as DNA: TGTGCCAGCAGCCCGATGGGGGGAGGGAGTGAAAAACTGTTTTTT.

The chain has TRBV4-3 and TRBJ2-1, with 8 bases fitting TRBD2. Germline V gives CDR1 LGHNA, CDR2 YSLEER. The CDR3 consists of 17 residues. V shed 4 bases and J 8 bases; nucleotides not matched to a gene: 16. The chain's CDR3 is CASSRQFTSGGGDEQFF. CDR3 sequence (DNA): TGCGCCAGCAGCCGACAATTCACGAGCGGGGGCGGGGATGAGCAGTTCTTC.

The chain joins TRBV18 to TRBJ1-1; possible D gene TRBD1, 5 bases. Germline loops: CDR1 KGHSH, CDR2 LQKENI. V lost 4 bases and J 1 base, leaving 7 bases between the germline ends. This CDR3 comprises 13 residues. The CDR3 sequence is CASSRGTNTEAFF. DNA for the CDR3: TGTGCCAGCTCACGCGGGACGAACACTGAAGCTTTCTTT.

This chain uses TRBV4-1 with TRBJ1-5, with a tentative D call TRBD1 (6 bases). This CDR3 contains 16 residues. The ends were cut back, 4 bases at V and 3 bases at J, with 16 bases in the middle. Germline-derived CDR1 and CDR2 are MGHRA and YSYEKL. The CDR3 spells CASSPLAGGLNQPQHF. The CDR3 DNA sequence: TGCGCCAGCAGCCCCCTCGCGGGGGGCCTCAATCAGCCCCAGCATTTT.